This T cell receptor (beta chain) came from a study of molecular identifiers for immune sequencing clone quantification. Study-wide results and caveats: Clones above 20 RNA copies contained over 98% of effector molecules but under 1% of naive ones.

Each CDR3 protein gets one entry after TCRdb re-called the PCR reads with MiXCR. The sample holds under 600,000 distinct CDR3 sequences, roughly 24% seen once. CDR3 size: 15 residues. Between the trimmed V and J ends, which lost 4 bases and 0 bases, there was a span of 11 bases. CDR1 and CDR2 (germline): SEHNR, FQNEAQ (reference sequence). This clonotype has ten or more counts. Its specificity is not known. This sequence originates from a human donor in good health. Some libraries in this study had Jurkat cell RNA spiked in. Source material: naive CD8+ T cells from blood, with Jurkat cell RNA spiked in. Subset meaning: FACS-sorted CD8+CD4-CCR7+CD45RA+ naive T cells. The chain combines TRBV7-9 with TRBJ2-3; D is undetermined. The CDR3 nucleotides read TGTGCCAGCAGCTCGCCCCAAGTTAGCACAGATACGCAGTATTTT. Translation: CASSSPQVSTDTQYF.